These T cell receptor beta chains were read from a single sample in a study of T and B cells in COVID-19 patients. TCRdb redid the calling of the multiplex PCR reads with MiXCR, one entry per CDR3 protein. The sample includes more than 20,000 distinct CDR3 sequences, about 30% of them seen just once. What was sequenced was blood. The receptor set was obtained from a human donor who had recovered from COVID-19. CDR3s include the opening cysteine and the closing phenylalanine or tryptophan. D genes are given only for firm matches. Part of the rows lack a size; the others show once, few, many or a class for expanded clones.

CASSPSGQGNQPQHF,TGTGCCAGTAGTCCCTCGGGACAGGGCAATCAGCCCCAGCATTTT,-,TRBV19,TRBD1,TRBJ1-5
CASSQGMTGGTYEQYF,TGCGCCAGCAGCCAAGGGATGACAGGGGGTACGTACGAGCAGTACTTC,-,TRBV4-3,TRBD1,TRBJ2-7
CATSEDRGYVTQYF,TGTGCCACCAGTGAGGACAGGGGCTATGTGACCCAGTACTTC,-,TRBV24-1,TRBD1,TRBJ2-5
CNVEISSSGNTIYF,TGCAACGTTGAAATCAGCTCCTCTGGAAACACCATATATTTT,-,TRBV29-1,-,TRBJ1-3
CAISDPAVNEAFF,TGTGCCATCAGTGACCCGGCAGTAAATGAAGCTTTCTTT,few,TRBV10-3,-,TRBJ1-1
CASSLSLVGNEQFF,TGTGCCAGCAGCTTAAGTTTAGTCGGCAATGAGCAGTTCTTC,few,TRBV7-6,-,TRBJ2-1
CASSEGDRIFWAVPDTQYF,TGTGCCAGCAGTGAAGGGGACAGGATATTCTGGGCCGTCCCAGATACGCAGTATTTT,-,TRBV12-3/TRBV12-4,TRBD1,TRBJ2-3
CAWSDNYREANYGYTF,TGTGCCTGGAGTGACAATTACAGGGAAGCTAACTATGGCTACACCTTC,-,TRBV30,-,TRBJ1-2
CASSLSPSRGEKLFF,TGCGCCAGCAGCTTGTCCCCCTCCCGGGGTGAAAAACTGTTTTTT,-,TRBV5-5,-,TRBJ1-4
CASSLLRGSTEAFF,TGTGCCAGCAGCTTACTCCGGGGAAGCACTGAAGCTTTCTTT,-,TRBV7-6,-,TRBJ1-1
CSARGGTDTYEQYF,TGCAGTGCTAGAGGCGGCACAGATACCTACGAGCAGTACTTC,-,TRBV20-1,-,TRBJ2-7
CASSSQRYSYEQYF,TGTGCCAGCAGCTCCCAGAGGTACTCCTACGAGCAGTACTTC,-,TRBV6-4,-,TRBJ2-7
CASSLWRGGNQPQHF,TGTGCCAGCAGTTTATGGAGGGGGGGGAATCAGCCCCAGCATTTT,-,TRBV27,-,TRBJ1-5
CASSPRTGGGPLHF,TGTGCCAGCAGCCCACGAACGGGAGGGGGGCCCCTCCACTTT,-,TRBV7-2,-,TRBJ1-6
CASSRLAGSTDTQYF,TGTGCCAGCAGCCGGCTAGCGGGGAGCACAGATACGCAGTATTTT,many,TRBV11-1,TRBD2,TRBJ2-3
CASSLDGWGDRAPDGYTF,TGTGCCAGCAGCTTGGACGGTTGGGGGGACAGGGCTCCCGATGGCTACACCTTC,-,TRBV5-6,TRBD1,TRBJ1-2
CASSIPGQGTPGQGATGANVLTF,TGTGCCAGCTCAATACCGGGACAGGGGACCCCGGGACAGGGGGCGACTGGGGCCAACGTCCTGACTTTC,-,TRBV27,TRBD1,TRBJ2-6
CASGKGRGRTEAFF,TGTGCCAGCGGGAAGGGCAGGGGTAGGACTGAAGCTTTCTTT,-,TRBV6-1,-,TRBJ1-1
CASSPGTGNGETQYF,TGCGCCAGCAGCCCCGGGACAGGGAATGGAGAGACCCAGTACTTC,-,TRBV5-1,TRBD1,TRBJ2-5
CAATGSHLGYTF,TGTGCCGCCACAGGGAGTCATCTAGGCTACACCTTC,-,TRBV6-5,-,TRBJ1-2
CASSQPTVGTYGYTF,TGCGCCAGCAGCCAACCGACAGTGGGGACCTATGGCTACACCTTC,-,TRBV5-1,-,TRBJ1-2
CASSRFGALGYGYTF,TGTGCCAGCAGTCGATTTGGGGCTTTAGGCTATGGCTACACCTTC,-,TRBV12-3/TRBV12-4,-,TRBJ1-2
CASSLDRGRGAKNIQYF,TGTGCCAGCAGCTTAGATCGGGGGAGGGGAGCCAAAAACATTCAGTACTTC,once,TRBV7-9,TRBD2,TRBJ2-4
CASSPPRRGGGYEQYF,TGTGCCAGCAGCCCACCGCGGCGGGGGGGGGGCTACGAGCAGTACTTC,many,TRBV5-4,TRBD2,TRBJ2-7
CASSPLGGTSLAGELFF,TGTGCCAGCAGTCCCCTAGGTGGGACTAGCCTTGCCGGGGAGCTGTTTTTT,medium-sized,TRBV27,TRBD2,TRBJ2-2
CASSLWRGQGAIVGGYTF,TGTGCCAGCAGTTTATGGCGCGGACAGGGGGCAATAGTGGGTGGCTACACCTTC,-,TRBV27,TRBD1,TRBJ1-2
CASSMSGNGELFF,TGTGCCAGTAGTATGTCGGGGAACGGGGAGCTGTTTTTT,medium-sized,TRBV19,-,TRBJ2-2
CASSFPRTSGRHTDTQYF,TGTGCCAGCAGTTTCCCCCGGACTAGCGGGAGACACACAGATACGCAGTATTTT,once,TRBV27,TRBD2,TRBJ2-3
CSASLAGATETQYF,TGCAGTGCTAGTCTAGCGGGGGCTACAGAGACCCAGTACTTC,-,TRBV20-1,TRBD2,TRBJ2-5
CASSQGGGATDTQYF,TGTGCCAGCAGCCAAGGGGGGGGGGCCACAGATACGCAGTATTTT,-,TRBV4-2,-,TRBJ2-3
CSAKRAREGSEQYF,TGCAGTGCTAAGAGGGCGAGAGAGGGATCCGAGCAGTACTTC,once,TRBV20-1,-,TRBJ2-7
CSARDDRGPIQPQHF,TGCAGTGCTAGAGATGACAGGGGACCTATTCAGCCCCAGCATTTT,few,TRBV20-1,TRBD1,TRBJ1-5
CASSLRVRGYEQYF,TGCGCCAGCAGCTTGCGCGTCAGGGGCTACGAGCAGTACTTC,-,TRBV5-5,-,TRBJ2-7
CSASWGHDTEAFF,TGCAGTGCTTCATGGGGGCACGACACTGAAGCTTTCTTT,-,TRBV20-1,-,TRBJ1-1
CASSQLSGRRGELFF,TGCGCCAGCAGCCAACTAAGCGGGAGGCGAGGGGAGCTGTTTTTT,-,TRBV6-1,TRBD2,TRBJ2-2
CASSFDSPETQYF,TGCGCCAGCAGCTTCGACAGTCCAGAGACCCAGTACTTC,-,TRBV5-6,-,TRBJ2-5
CASSPIWGGNSYNEQFF,TGTGCCAGCAGCCCCATCTGGGGAGGGAACTCCTACAATGAGCAGTTCTTC,-,TRBV5-6,TRBD2,TRBJ2-1
CASTEEWGTNLAFF,TGTGCCAGCACTGAAGAATGGGGCACCAACCTAGCTTTCTTT,-,TRBV2,-,TRBJ1-1
CASTHGTGVNIQYF,TGTGCCAGCACCCACGGAACGGGGGTAAACATTCAGTACTTC,few,TRBV12-3/TRBV12-4,-,TRBJ2-4
CSARTVNSPLHF,TGCAGTGCACGGACAGTAAATTCACCCCTCCACTTT,-,TRBV20-1,-,TRBJ1-6
CAIAAVNSPLHF,TGTGCCATCGCCGCCGTTAATTCACCCCTCCACTTT,-,TRBV10-3,-,TRBJ1-6
CASSSLFRQGDNSPLHF,TGTGCCAGCAGTTCTCTTTTCCGACAGGGAGATAATTCACCCCTCCACTTT,few,TRBV27,TRBD1,TRBJ1-6
CASSYSGPQETQYF,TGTGCCAGCAGTTACTCGGGGCCGCAAGAGACCCAGTACTTC,many,TRBV6-5,-,TRBJ2-5
CASSLAPARRGSEAFF,TGCGCCAGCAGCTTGGCCCCGGCAAGGCGAGGCTCTGAAGCTTTCTTT,-,TRBV5-1,-,TRBJ1-1
CASSFRDGFKETQYF,TGTGCCAGCAGCTTCAGGGATGGCTTTAAAGAGACCCAGTACTTC,-,TRBV5-5,-,TRBJ2-5
CASSSTSGLYNEQFF,TGTGCCAGCAGTTCGACTAGCGGATTATACAATGAGCAGTTCTTC,-,TRBV27,TRBD2,TRBJ2-1
CATSLLAGVGDEQFF,TGTGCCACCTCCCTCCTAGCGGGAGTTGGCGATGAGCAGTTCTTC,-,TRBV6-4,TRBD2,TRBJ2-1
CASRTLAGGLTDTQYF,TGTGCCAGCAGGACTCTAGCGGGGGGGCTGACAGATACGCAGTATTTT,few,TRBV6-5,TRBD2,TRBJ2-3
CASSQDRIGRGVDTQYF,TGTGCCAGCAGCCAAGATCGCATCGGGAGGGGAGTTGATACGCAGTATTTT,-,TRBV14,TRBD2,TRBJ2-3
CASSRVEEQYF,TGTGCCAGCTCTCGGGTTGAAGAGCAGTACTTC,many,TRBV18,-,TRBJ2-7
CASSLDGTGSQHF,TGTGCCAGTAGTCTAGACGGGACAGGTTCGCAGCATTTT,medium-sized,TRBV19,TRBD1,TRBJ1-5
CASLQGADTQYF,TGTGCCAGCTTACAGGGGGCAGATACGCAGTATTTT,-,TRBV28,TRBD1,TRBJ2-3
CASSCDQVGGGADTQYF,TGTGCCAGCAGTTGCGACCAAGTTGGCGGGGGCGCAGATACGCAGTATTTT,-,TRBV6-5,-,TRBJ2-3